These 20 T cell receptor beta chains originate from one sample sequenced in a study of control samples from healthy donors and cancer patients. The repertoire was sequenced with immunoSEQ multiplex PCR; TCRdb's copy has only in-frame clones and lacks some. Of 100,000 to 150,000 clones in the sample, around 93% are singletons; the top ten hold more than 6.5%. Sequenced material: blood. The receptors were sampled from a man aged 18-30 years in good health.

The chain has TRBV7-3 and TRBJ2-6, with D hard to call. This CDR3 region has 12 residues. V lost 5 bases, J lost 4 bases, and 3 bases lay in between. Germline CDR1 and CDR2: SGHTA and FQGTGA. The CDR3 spells CASSLGANVLTF. The CDR3 coding sequence is TGTGCCAGCAGCCTCGGGGCCAACGTCCTGACTTTC.

In this sample, this clone turned up once. V is TRBV29-1 and J is TRBJ2-1; perhaps D is TRBD1 or TRBD2 (5 bases each). Trimming shortened V by 6 bases and J by 2 bases, and 11 bases separated the two germline ends. CDR3 length equals 13 residues. CDR1 and CDR2 from the germline V gene are SQVTM and ANQGSEA. This CDR3 reads CSVYGTAYNEQFF. In DNA, the CDR3 is TGCAGCGTCTATGGGACGGCCTACAATGAGCAGTTCTTC.

The rearrangement uses TRBV6-1 and TRBJ2-3; 10 bases agree with TRBD1. The CDR3 has 15 residues. Germline V gene lookup returns CDR1 MNHNS and CDR2 SASEGT. The junction had 5 bases not matched to a gene; V was cut back by 1 base and J by 7 bases. CDR3 residues: CASSEGTGGVNTQYF. Here the CDR3 DNA reads TGTGCCAGCAGTGAAGGGACAGGGGGAGTTAATACGCAGTATTTT.

J is TRBJ2-7 and V is TRBV27; the D call may be TRBD1 or TRBD2 (5 bases each). Trimming removed 4 bases at V and 0 bases at J, with 7 bases between. The length of the CDR3 is 13 residues. Germline assignment: CDR1 MNHEY and CDR2 SMNVEV (reference sequence). The CDR3 DNA follows: TGTGCCAGCAGTTCAGGGAGCTCCTACGAGCAGTACTTC. Translating it yields CASSSGSSYEQYF.

The J gene is TRBJ2-5, the V gene TRBV5-1; D perhaps matches TRBD1 (5 bases). Trimming removed 2 bases from V and 5 bases from J, with 10 bases in between. Germline V CDR1 and CDR2: SGHRS, YFSETQ. This CDR3 spans 13 amino acids. This CDR3 is CASSLGQTETQYF. The CDR3 nucleotides are TGCGCCAGCAGCTTAGGACAAACCGAGACCCAGTACTTC.

The chain's CDR3 is CASSYSQSYGYTF. CDR3 nucleotide sequence: TGTGCCAGCAGTTACAGCCAGAGCTATGGCTACACCTTC. V usage is TRBV6-5 and J usage is TRBJ1-2; D is undetermined. Germline V gene data show CDR1 as MNHEY and CDR2 as SVGAGI. This CDR3 has 13 amino acids. V lost 2 bases and J 4 bases, leaving 8 bases between the germline ends.

This chain connects TRBV7-6 to TRBJ1-2, with a weak D call TRBD1 (5 bases). Trimming cost V 5 bases and J 7 bases, with 20 bases left between them. In germline, CDR1 is SGHVS, CDR2 FNYEAQ. This CDR3 has 15 amino acids. DNA for the CDR3: TGTGCCAGCAGCCAGACCAACACGGGACGTTTTGGCTACACCTTC. Protein sequence: CASSQTNTGRFGYTF.

This chain links TRBV6-5 with TRBJ1-5, with TRBD1 identical over 8 bases. V shed 6 bases, J shed 7 bases, and the junction held 8 bases outside the gene matches. CDR1 and CDR2 (germline): MNHEY, SVGAGI. This CDR3 has 14 amino acids. CDR3 sequence: CASSKTGENQPQHF. The CDR3 DNA sequence: TGTGCCAGCAGCAAGACAGGGGAGAACCAGCCCCAGCATTTT.

The chain joins TRBV19 to TRBJ1-5, with D unclear. This CDR3 spans 13 amino acids. Germline assignment: CDR1 LNHDA and CDR2 SQIVND (reference sequence). Between the trimmed V and J ends, which lost 3 bases and 5 bases, there was a span of 8 bases. DNA of the CDR3: TGTGCCAGTAGTATGAGACGGTATCAGCCCCAGCATTTT. Encoded protein: CASSMRRYQPQHF.

The chain recombines TRBV5-1 with TRBJ1-1; D not resolved. The V and J ends lost 1 base and 1 base respectively, with 17 bases between them. The CDR3 length is 17 residues. Germline CDR1 SGHRS, CDR2 YFSETQ. The DNA for the CDR3 is TGCGCCAGCAGCTTGACGGCAGGTTGGGGAAGGAACACTGAAGCTTTCTTT. It translates to CASSLTAGWGRNTEAFF.

This rearrangement joins TRBV12-5 to TRBJ1-6, with 11 bases fitting TRBD1. Looked up from germline, CDR1 is LGHNT and CDR2 is FRNRAP. The CDR3 runs 22 residues. With 1 base clipped from V and 1 base from J, the junction kept 15 bases outside the gene matches. As DNA, the CDR3 is TGTGCTAGTGGTTTGGAGTCTGCTGGGACAGGGGGTTTCGGGTCCTATAATTCACCCCTCCACTTT. Amino acids: CASGLESAGTGGFGSYNSPLHF.

The V and J genes are TRBV5-1 and TRBJ1-1; no clear D gene. V shed 4 bases and J shed 6 bases, with 16 bases lying between them. There are 14 residues in the CDR3. In germline, CDR1 is SGHRS, CDR2 YFSETQ. CDR3 region: CASSPGQNWAEAFF. CDR3 DNA sequence: TGCGCCAGCAGCCCGGGTCAAAACTGGGCTGAAGCTTTCTTT.

The rearrangement joins TRBV5-1 to TRBJ2-1; 9 nucleotides align to TRBD1. V shed 4 bases and J 9 bases; nucleotides not matched to a gene: 11. The CDR3 loop spans 15 amino acids. Germline V gene lookup returns CDR1 SGHRS and CDR2 YFSETQ. The CDR3 nucleotides are TGCGCCAGCAGCCTATGGACAGGGGCAGGTGGTGAGCAGTTCTTC. It yields the protein CASSLWTGAGGEQFF.

This chain links TRBV2 with TRBJ1-1; D may be TRBD1 (6 bases). CDR1 SNHLY and CDR2 FYNNEI come from the germline V gene. This CDR3 is 14 amino acids long. With 7 bases removed from V and 1 base from J, the gap between germline ends came to 13 bases. CDR3 DNA sequence: TGTGCCAGCACCGGACAGATTAAGAACACTGAAGCTTTCTTT. Translation gives CASTGQIKNTEAFF.

The chain employs TRBV5-6 and TRBJ1-6; D gene ambiguous. The CDR3 extends over 14 amino acids. CDR1 is SGHDT, CDR2 YYEEEE, per germline. Trimming stripped 4 bases from V and 8 bases from J, with 13 bases between. CDR3 protein: CASSNGPRDSPLHF. The CDR3 bases are TGTGCCAGCAGCAACGGCCCGCGAGATTCACCCCTCCACTTT.

This clone has a single count. The V call is TRBV19, the J call TRBJ2-7, with TRBD2 matching over 8 bases. The CDR3 loop spans 15 amino acids. With V trimmed by 3 bases and J by 2 bases, 6 bases remained unmatched. Germline-derived CDR1 and CDR2 are LNHDA and SQIVND (reference sequence). Here the CDR3 DNA reads TGTGCCAGTAGTATTCCCGGGGGGGCCACCTACGAGCAGTACTTC. It yields the protein CASSIPGGATYEQYF. The variable domain in full, with the rest retrieved from reference TRBV19 and TRBJ2-7, is DGGITQSPKYLFRKEGQNVTLSCEQNLNHDAMYWYRQDPGQGLRLIYYSQIVNDFQKGDIAEGYSVSREKKESFPLTVTSAQKNPTAFYLCASSIPGGATYEQYFGPGTRLTVT.

The J gene is TRBJ1-4, the V gene TRBV5-1; tentative D call: TRBD1 (5 bases). The CDR3 covers 15 residues. Trimming left V 1 base short and J 5 bases short, with 12 bases between. CDR1 and CDR2 from the germline V gene are SGHRS and YFSETQ. Here the CDR3 reads CASSLLTGRNEKLFF. The CDR3 coding sequence is TGCGCCAGCAGCTTGTTAACAGGCCGCAATGAAAAACTGTTTTTT.

V and J are TRBV18 and TRBJ1-2, with D perhaps matching TRBD1 (6 bases). V was clipped by 2 bases and J by 6 bases, with 13 bases between them. Germline V CDR1 and CDR2: KGHSH, LQKENI. The CDR3 has 14 residues. The CDR3 loop is CASSPTGRPNGYTF. CDR3 DNA: TGTGCCAGCTCACCAACAGGGAGACCTAATGGCTACACCTTC.

The chain links TRBV12-5 to TRBJ1-5, with D uncertain. Germline lookup yields CDR1 LGHNT and CDR2 FRNRAP. CDR3 length equals 14 residues. Trimming pared 5 bases from V and 1 base from J, leaving 9 bases between. CDR3 in amino acids: CASGLPESNQPQHF. CDR3 nucleotides: TGTGCTAGTGGTCTCCCGGAGAGCAATCAGCCCCAGCATTTT.

This clone was recorded once. This chain joins TRBV19 and TRBJ1-4; D may be TRBD1 (6 bases). Germline values: CDR1 LNHDA, CDR2 SQIVND (reference sequence). V was shortened by 7 bases and J by 8 bases, with 11 bases between the two germline ends. CDR3 length: 12 residues. The CDR3 reads CASNRVGEKLFF. As DNA, the CDR3 is TGTGCCAGTAACAGGGTAGGAGAAAAACTGTTTTTT.